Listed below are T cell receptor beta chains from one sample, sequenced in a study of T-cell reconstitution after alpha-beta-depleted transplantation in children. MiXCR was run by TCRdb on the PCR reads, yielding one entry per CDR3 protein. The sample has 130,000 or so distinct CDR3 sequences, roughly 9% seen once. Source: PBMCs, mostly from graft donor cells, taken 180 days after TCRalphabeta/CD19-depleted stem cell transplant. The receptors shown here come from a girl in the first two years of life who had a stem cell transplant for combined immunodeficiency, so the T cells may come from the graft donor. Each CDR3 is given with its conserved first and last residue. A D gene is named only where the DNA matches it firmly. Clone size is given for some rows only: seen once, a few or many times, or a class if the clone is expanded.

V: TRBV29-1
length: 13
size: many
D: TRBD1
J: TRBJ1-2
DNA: TGCAGCGTCCGGGACAGGGGAAACTATGGCTACACCTTC
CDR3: CSVRDRGNYGYTF

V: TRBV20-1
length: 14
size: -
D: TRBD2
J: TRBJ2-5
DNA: TGCAGTGCCCCGACTAGCGGGAGTCCAGAGACCCAGTACTTC
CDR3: CSAPTSGSPETQYF

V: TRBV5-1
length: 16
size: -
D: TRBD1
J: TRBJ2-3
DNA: TGCGCCAGCAGCTCCTCCGGGACAGGGGTTGCAGATACGCAGTATTTT
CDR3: CASSSSGTGVADTQYF

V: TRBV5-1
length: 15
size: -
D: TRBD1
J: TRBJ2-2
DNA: TGCGCCAGCAGCCCGGACAGGCGGAACACCGGGGAGCTGTTTTTT
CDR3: CASSPDRRNTGELFF

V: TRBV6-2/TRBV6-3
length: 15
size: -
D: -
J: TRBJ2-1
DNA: TGTGCCAGCAGTTACTCGGGAGCGGAGTACAATGAGCAGTTCTTC
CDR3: CASSYSGAEYNEQFF

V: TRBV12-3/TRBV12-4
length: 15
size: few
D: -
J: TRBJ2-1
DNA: TGTGCCAGCCGCCCTGATTTGAAAGGGTACAATGAGCAGTTCTTC
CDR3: CASRPDLKGYNEQFF

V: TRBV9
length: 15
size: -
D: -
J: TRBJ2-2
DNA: TGTGCCAGCAGCGTAGGCAGCGTCAGCACCGGGGAGCTGTTTTTT
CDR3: CASSVGSVSTGELFF

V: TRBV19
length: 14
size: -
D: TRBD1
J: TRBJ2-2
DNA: TGTGCCAGTAACCCGACAGGGTACACCGGGGAGCTGTTTTTT
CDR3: CASNPTGYTGELFF

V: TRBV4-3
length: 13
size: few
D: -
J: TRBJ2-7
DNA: TGCGCCAGCAGCCAAAACCGGGCCTACGAGCAGTACTTC
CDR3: CASSQNRAYEQYF

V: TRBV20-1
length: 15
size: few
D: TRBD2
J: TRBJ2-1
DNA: TGCAGTGCTAGGGGACTAGCGGGAATAGGCAATGAGCAGTTCTTC
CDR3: CSARGLAGIGNEQFF

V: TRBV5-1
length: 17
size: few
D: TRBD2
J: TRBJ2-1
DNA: TGCGCCAGCAGCTTGGCAAAAACTAGCGGGAGGGTCTATGAGCAGTTCTTC
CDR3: CASSLAKTSGRVYEQFF

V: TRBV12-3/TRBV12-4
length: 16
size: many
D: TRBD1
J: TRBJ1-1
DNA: TGTGCCAGCAGTTTGGGACAGGGAGGCGTGAACACTGAAGCTTTCTTT
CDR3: CASSLGQGGVNTEAFF

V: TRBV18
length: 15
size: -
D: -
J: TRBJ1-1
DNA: TGTGCCAGCTCACCGGGTGGGGCCAAGGGCACTGAAGCTTTCTTT
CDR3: CASSPGGAKGTEAFF

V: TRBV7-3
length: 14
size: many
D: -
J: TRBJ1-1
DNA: TGTGCCAGCAGCTTATGGGGTGGGAACACTGAAGCTTTCTTT
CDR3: CASSLWGGNTEAFF

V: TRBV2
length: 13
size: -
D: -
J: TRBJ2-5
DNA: TGTGCCAGCAGTGAATGGGGAGAAGAGACCCAGTACTTC
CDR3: CASSEWGEETQYF

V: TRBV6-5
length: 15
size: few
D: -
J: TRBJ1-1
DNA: TGTGCCAGCAGTTACTCCGGCCGGCCGAACACTGAAGCTTTCTTT
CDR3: CASSYSGRPNTEAFF

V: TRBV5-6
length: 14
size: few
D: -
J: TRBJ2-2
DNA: TGTGCCAGCAGCTTTCAGGGGTTCTCCGGGGAGCTGTTTTTT
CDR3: CASSFQGFSGELFF

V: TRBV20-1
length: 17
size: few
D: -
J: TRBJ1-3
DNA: TGCAGTGCTAGACCCCCGGGACCCACTTTCTCTGGAAACACCATATATTTT
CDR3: CSARPPGPTFSGNTIYF

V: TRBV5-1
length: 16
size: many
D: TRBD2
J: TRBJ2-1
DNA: TGCGCCAGCAGCTTGGTGGCGGGGGGGCCCTACAATGAGCAGTTCTTC
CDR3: CASSLVAGGPYNEQFF

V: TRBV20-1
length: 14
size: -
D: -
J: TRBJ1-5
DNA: TGCAGTGCTAGAAGGGCCAGTTACAATCAGCCCCAGCATTTT
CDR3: CSARRASYNQPQHF

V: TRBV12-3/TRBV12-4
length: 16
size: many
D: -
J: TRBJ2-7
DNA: TGTGCCAGCAGTTTAACTTGGGGGAGCAGCTCCTACGAGCAGTACTTC
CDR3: CASSLTWGSSSYEQYF

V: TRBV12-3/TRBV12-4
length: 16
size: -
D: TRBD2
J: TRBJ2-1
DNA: TGTGCCAGCAGTTTGCATCTTGGAGCGGGAGCCAATGAGCAGTTCTTC
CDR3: CASSLHLGAGANEQFF

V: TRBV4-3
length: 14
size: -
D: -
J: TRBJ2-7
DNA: TGCGCCAGCAGCCAAGGGAGGGGGCGGTACGAGCAGTACTTC
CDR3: CASSQGRGRYEQYF

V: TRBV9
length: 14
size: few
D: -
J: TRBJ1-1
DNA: TGTGCCAGCAGCGCGATGTGGACAGCCAGTGAAGCTTTCTTT
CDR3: CASSAMWTASEAFF

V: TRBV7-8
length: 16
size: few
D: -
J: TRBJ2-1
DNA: TGTGCCAGCAGCCTAAACAGCGGGCCTTTCGGGCATGAGCAGTTCTTC
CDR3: CASSLNSGPFGHEQFF

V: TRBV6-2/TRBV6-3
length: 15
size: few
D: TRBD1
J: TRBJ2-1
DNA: TGTGCCAGCAGTTATGGACAGGCCGAGGGGGATGAGCAGTTCTTC
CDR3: CASSYGQAEGDEQFF

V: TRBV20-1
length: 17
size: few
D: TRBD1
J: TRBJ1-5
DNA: TGCAGTGCTAGAGATCGGGACAGGATGAATAGCAATCAGCCCCAGCATTTT
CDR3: CSARDRDRMNSNQPQHF

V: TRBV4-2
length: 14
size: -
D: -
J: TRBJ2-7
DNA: TGTGCCAGCATCCAAGATAGGGGGAGGTACGAGCAGTACTTC
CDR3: CASIQDRGRYEQYF

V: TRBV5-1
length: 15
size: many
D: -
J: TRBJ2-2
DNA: TGCGCCAGCAGCTCGGGGGGCGCGAACACCGGGGAGCTGTTTTTT
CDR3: CASSSGGANTGELFF

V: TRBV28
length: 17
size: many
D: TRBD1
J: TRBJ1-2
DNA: TGTGCCAGCAGTTATGTGGGACAGGGGGCACGGAGCTATGGCTACACCTTC
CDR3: CASSYVGQGARSYGYTF

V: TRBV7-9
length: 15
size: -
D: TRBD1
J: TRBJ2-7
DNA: TGTGCCAGCAGCTTCGCGGGGACAGGGATGGCCGAGCAGTACTTC
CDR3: CASSFAGTGMAEQYF

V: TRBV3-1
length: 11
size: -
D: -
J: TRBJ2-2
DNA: TGTGCCAGCACCAGACACGGGGAGCTGTTTTTT
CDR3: CASTRHGELFF

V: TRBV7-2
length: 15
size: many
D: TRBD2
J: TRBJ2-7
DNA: TGTGCCAGCAGCTTCATAGCGGGAGGGACATACGAGCAGTACTTC
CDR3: CASSFIAGGTYEQYF

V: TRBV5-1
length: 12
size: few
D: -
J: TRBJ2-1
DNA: TGCGCCAGCAGCAAGCTTGACAATGAGCAGTTCTTC
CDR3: CASSKLDNEQFF

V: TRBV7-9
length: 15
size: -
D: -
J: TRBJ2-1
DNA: TGTGCCAGCAGCTCCCTCTCTACAGGGACGGTTGAGCAGTTCTTC
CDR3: CASSSLSTGTVEQFF

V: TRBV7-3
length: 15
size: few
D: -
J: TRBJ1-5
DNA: TGTGCCAGCAGCCCACCTGGGGGAGGGGATCAGCCCCAGCATTTT
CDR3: CASSPPGGGDQPQHF

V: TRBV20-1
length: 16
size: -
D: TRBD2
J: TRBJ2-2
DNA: TGCAGTGCTAGAATGAGCGGGAAGCTGAACACCGGGGAGCTGTTTTTT
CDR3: CSARMSGKLNTGELFF

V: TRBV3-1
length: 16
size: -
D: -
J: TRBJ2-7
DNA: TGTGCCAGCAGCCGCGGCTTCCTCGCATTTGCCTACGAGCAGTACTTC
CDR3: CASSRGFLAFAYEQYF

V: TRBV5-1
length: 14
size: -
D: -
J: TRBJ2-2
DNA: TGCGCCAGCAGCTCAGGGGTAGCGACCGGGGAGCTGTTTTTT
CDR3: CASSSGVATGELFF

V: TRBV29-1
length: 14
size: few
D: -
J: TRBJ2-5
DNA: TGCAGCGTTGCCCCGGGAGCCCCACCAGAGACCCAGTACTTC
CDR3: CSVAPGAPPETQYF

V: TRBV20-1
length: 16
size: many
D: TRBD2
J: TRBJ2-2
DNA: TGCAGTGCTCTTGGACTAGCGGGAGGGAACACCGGGGAGCTGTTTTTT
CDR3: CSALGLAGGNTGELFF

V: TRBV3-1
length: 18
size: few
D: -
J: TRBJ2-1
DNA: TGTGCCAGCAGTCCACTATCTTCCGGGGCAGGGGCGTACAATGAGCAGTTCTTC
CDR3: CASSPLSSGAGAYNEQFF

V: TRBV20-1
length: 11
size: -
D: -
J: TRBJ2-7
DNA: TGCAGTGCCCGGGACCGTCGAGAGCAGTACTTC
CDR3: CSARDRREQYF

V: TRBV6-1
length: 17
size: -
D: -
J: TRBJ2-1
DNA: TGTGCCAGCAGCTCCCGGGGAGTGGTGTCAGCCTACAATGAGCAGTTCTTC
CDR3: CASSSRGVVSAYNEQFF

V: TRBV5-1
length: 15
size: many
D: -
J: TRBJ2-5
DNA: TGCGCCAGCAGCCCAGCCGGTTTTAGACAAGAGACCCAGTACTTC
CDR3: CASSPAGFRQETQYF

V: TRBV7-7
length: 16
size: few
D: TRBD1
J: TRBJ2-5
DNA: TGTGCCAGCAGCTTAGGTGGGGACAGGAGCCAAGAGACCCAGTACTTC
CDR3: CASSLGGDRSQETQYF

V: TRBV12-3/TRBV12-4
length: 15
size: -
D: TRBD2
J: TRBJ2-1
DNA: TGTGCCAGCAGTTCCGGGACTAGCGGGATCAATGAGCAGTTCTTC
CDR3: CASSSGTSGINEQFF

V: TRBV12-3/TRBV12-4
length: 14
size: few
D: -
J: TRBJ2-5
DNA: TGTGCCAGCAGTTTGACGGATGGGCAAGAGACCCAGTACTTC
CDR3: CASSLTDGQETQYF

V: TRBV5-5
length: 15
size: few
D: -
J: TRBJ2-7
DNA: TGTGCCAGCAGCTCCGCCATAGGTAGCTCCTACGAGCAGTACTTC
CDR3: CASSSAIGSSYEQYF

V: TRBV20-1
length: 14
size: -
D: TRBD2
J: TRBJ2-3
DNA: TGCAGTGCGCGGACTAGCTGGGACACAGATACGCAGTATTTT
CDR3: CSARTSWDTDTQYF

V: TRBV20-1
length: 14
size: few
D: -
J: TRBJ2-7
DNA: TGCAGTGCCACCAAGGACCCGCGGGCCTACGAGCAGTACTTC
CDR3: CSATKDPRAYEQYF

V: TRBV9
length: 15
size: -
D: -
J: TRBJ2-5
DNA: TGTGCCAGCAGCGTAGGTGGAGGGGGCGTGGAGACCCAGTACTTC
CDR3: CASSVGGGGVETQYF

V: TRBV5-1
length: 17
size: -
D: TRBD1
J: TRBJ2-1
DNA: TGCGCCAGGAGCGAGGACAGGCGGACGAGCTCCTACAATGAGCAGTTCTTC
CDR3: CARSEDRRTSSYNEQFF

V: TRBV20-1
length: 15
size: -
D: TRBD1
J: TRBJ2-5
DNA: TGCAGTGCCGACGCAGGGGGCCGGGGGCAAGAGACCCAGTACTTC
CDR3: CSADAGGRGQETQYF

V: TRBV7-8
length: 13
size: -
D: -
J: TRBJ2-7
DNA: TGTGCCAGCAGCTTAGATGTCTACTACGAGCAGTACTTC
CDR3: CASSLDVYYEQYF

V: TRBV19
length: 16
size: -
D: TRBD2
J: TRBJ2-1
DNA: TGTGCCAGTATGGTGGCTAGCGGGAGGTGGAGCAATGAGCAGTTCTTC
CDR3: CASMVASGRWSNEQFF

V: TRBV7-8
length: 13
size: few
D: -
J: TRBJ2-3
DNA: TGTGCCAGCAGCTTACCATACACAGATACGCAGTATTTT
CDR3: CASSLPYTDTQYF

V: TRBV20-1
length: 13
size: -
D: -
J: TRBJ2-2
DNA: TGCAGTGCTGGGTGGGTCAACACCGGGGAGCTGTTTTTT
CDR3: CSAGWVNTGELFF

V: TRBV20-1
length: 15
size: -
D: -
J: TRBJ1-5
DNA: TGCAGTGCTAGGGGGGGCCCAGGGCAAGGGCGGCCCCAGCATTTT
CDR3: CSARGGPGQGRPQHF

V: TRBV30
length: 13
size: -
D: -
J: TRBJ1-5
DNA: TGTGCCTGGAGTGTTAAGGGAAATCAGCCCCAGCATTTT
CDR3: CAWSVKGNQPQHF